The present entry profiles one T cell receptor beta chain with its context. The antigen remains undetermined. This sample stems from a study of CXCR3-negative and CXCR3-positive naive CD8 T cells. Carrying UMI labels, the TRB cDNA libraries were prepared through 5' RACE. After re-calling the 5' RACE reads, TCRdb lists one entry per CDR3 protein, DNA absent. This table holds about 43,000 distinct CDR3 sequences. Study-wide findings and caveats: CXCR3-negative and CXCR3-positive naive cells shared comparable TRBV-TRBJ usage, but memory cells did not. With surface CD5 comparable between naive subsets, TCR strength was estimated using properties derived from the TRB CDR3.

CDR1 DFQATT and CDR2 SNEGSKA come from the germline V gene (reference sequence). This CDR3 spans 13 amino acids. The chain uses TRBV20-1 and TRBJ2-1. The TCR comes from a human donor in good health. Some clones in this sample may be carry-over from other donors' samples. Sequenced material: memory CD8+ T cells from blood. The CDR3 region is CSASSTNGDEQFF.